Described below is a single T cell receptor beta chain sequence and its context. Its antigen is not known. Authors' processing steps: Samples held a median of approximately 96,000 TCRs, range about 23,224–750,000. TCRdb recomputed calls from the RACE reads with MiXCR, one row per CDR3 protein. The V and J calls, along with clone size, are taken from TCRdb and not from the paper's own processing. The data contain 350,000 to 400,000 distinct CDR3 sequences, about 6.9% of them singletons. The time point denotes: patch test 2, 6 weeks after DPC sensitization. As for treatment: therapeutic diphenylcyclopropenone sensitization with weekly scalp DPC. The data were taken from a study of human T cells and chemical hapten exposure. This CDR3 comprises 14 residues. Germline V gives CDR1 SGHTA, CDR2 FQGNSA. The V end was cut by 5 bases, the J end by 1 base, with 11 bases between. Study-wide findings and caveats: While controls formed fewer of them, expanded TCRs formed significantly more large CDR3 similarity clusters. As patch test score rose, PT1 expanded TCR counts tended to rise as well.

The specimen comprised whole blood, sampled in connection with sensitization to the hapten diphenylcyclopropenone (DPC). This clonotype was sampled from a woman under 30 with alopecia areata. Some clones in this sample may be carry-over from other donors' samples. The gene calls are TRBV7-2 and TRBJ1-1; D is unresolved. The CDR3 DNA follows: TGTGCCAGCAGCCCTAATCGAGGGAACACTGAAGCTTTCTTT. It is translated as CASSPNRGNTEAFF.